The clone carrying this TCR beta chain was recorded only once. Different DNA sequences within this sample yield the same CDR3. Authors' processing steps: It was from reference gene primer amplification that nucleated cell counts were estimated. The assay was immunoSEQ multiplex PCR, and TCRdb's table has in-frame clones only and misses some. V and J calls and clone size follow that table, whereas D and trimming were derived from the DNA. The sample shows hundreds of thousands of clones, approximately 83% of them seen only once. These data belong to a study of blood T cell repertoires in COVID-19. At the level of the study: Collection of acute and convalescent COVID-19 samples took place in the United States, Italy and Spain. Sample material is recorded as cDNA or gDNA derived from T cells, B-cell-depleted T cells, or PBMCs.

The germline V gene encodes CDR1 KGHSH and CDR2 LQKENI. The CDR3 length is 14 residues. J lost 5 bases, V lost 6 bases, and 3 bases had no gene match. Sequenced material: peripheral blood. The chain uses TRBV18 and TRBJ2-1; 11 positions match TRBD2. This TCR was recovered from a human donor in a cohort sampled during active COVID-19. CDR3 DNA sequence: TGTGCCAGCTCCGGGACTAGCGGCAACAATGAGCAGTTCTTC. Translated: CASSGTSGNNEQFF.